These 8 T cell receptor beta chains were all obtained from the same sample, sequenced in a study of blood T cell repertoires in COVID-19. Profiled with immunoSEQ multiplex PCR; TCRdb holds only in-frame clones, not every one. The sample has over 200,000 clones, more than 85% seen once. Sequencing was done on a sample of PBMCs or T cells enriched from blood (not recorded which). These receptors were taken from a man aged 35-49 years who had recovered from COVID-19.

The chain has TRBV11-1 and TRBJ2-1; 10 positions agree with TRBD2. After removal of 1 base from V and 13 bases from J, the junction contained 4 bases not matched to a gene. The CDR3 consists of 13 residues. Germline V gene lookup returns CDR1 SGHAT and CDR2 FQDESV (reference sequence). This chain's CDR3 is CASSLGLAGAQFF. In DNA form, the CDR3 reads TGTGCCAGCAGCTTAGGCCTAGCGGGGGCACAGTTCTTC.

This clone was found once. The chain carries TRBV21-1 and TRBJ1-1. TRBV21-1 is a listed pseudogene. The CDR3 is 14 residues long. The CDR3 protein is CASSMRVGHTEAFF. In nucleotides, the CDR3 is TGTGCCAGCAGCATGCGGGTCGGTCACACTGAAGCTTTCTTT.

The chain has TRBV4-3 and TRBJ2-7; 10 nucleotides align to TRBD1. Trimming cost V 0 bases and J 2 bases; bases outside gene matches: 4. This CDR3 spans 16 amino acids. The germline V gene has CDR1 LGHNA and CDR2 YSLEER. The CDR3 DNA is TGCGCCAGCAGCCAAGATCAGGGGACAGGGGCCTACGAGCAGTACTTC. Protein sequence: CASSQDQGTGAYEQYF.

This chain's CDR3 is CASSARTSPDTQYF. The CDR3 nucleotides are TGTGCCAGCAGTGCGCGGACTAGCCCAGATACGCAGTATTTT. This chain connects TRBV6-4 to TRBJ2-3; TRBD2 aligns across 8 bases. The CDR3 runs to 14 residues. The J segment lost 4 bases and the V segment lost 4 bases, leaving 4 bases of the junction unmatched. Germline V lookup: CDR1 MRHNA, CDR2 SNTAGT.

This clone was found a few times. CDR3: CASSIAVAETQYF. Here the CDR3 DNA reads TGTGCCAGTAGTATAGCCGTGGCAGAGACCCAGTACTTC. This chain joins TRBV19 and TRBJ2-5; D unclear. The CDR3 runs 13 residues. Trimming took off 1 base at V and 4 bases at J, with 7 bases between the two ends. The germline V gene has CDR1 LNHDA and CDR2 SQIVND (reference sequence).

The chain has TRBV27 and TRBJ1-6; tentative D call: TRBD1 (5 bases). CDR1 and CDR2 (germline): MNHEY, SMNVEV (reference sequence). Trimming took 4 bases from V and 8 from J, leaving 9 bases between them. The CDR3 has 13 amino acids. CDR3 in amino acids: CASSSAGYSPLHF. The CDR3 region has the DNA TGTGCCAGCAGTTCTGCAGGGTATTCACCCCTCCACTTT.

This rearrangement joins TRBV9 to TRBJ2-3; weak D call: TRBD1 (7 bases). Germline V CDR1 and CDR2: SGDLS, YYNGEE. The CDR3 extends over 15 amino acids. V was clipped by 4 bases and J by 2 bases, with 14 bases between them. CDR3 sequence (DNA): TGTGCCAGCAGCCCCGCGGGACAGATCACAGATACGCAGTATTTT. Amino acid sequence: CASSPAGQITDTQYF. Drawing the rest from reference TRBV9 and TRBJ2-3, the complete variable domain is DSGVTQTPKHLITATGQRVTLRCSPRSGDLSVYWYQQSLDQGLQFLIQYYNGEERAKGNILERFSAQQFPDLHSELNLSSLELGDSALYFCASSPAGQITDTQYFGPGTRLTVL.

The chain uses TRBV7-3 and TRBJ2-2; tentative D call: TRBD2 (5 bases). CDR3 size: 16 residues. CDR1 and CDR2 from the germline V gene are SGHTA and FQGTGA. V was cut by 6 bases and J by 2 bases, with 16 bases left in between. The CDR3: CASSLSGRANTGELFF. Written as DNA, the CDR3 is TGTGCCAGCAGTCTTTCCGGGCGGGCCAACACCGGGGAGCTGTTTTTT.